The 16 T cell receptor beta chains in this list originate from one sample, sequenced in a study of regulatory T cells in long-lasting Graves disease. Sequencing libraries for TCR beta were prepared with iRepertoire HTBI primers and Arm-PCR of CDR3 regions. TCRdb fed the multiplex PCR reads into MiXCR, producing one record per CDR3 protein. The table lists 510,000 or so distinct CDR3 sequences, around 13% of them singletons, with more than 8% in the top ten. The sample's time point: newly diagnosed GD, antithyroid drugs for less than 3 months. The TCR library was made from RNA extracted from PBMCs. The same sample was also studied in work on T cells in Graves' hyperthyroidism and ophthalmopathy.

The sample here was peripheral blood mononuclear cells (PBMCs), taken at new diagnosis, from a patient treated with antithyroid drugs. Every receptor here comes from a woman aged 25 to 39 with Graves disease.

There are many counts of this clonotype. The CDR3 DNA follows: TGTGCCAGCAGCCCAGACAAATTGAACGCCCACGGGGCCTACAATGAGCAGTTCTTC. The encoded protein is CASSPDKLNAHGAYNEQFF. V is TRBV12-3 or TRBV12-4 and J is TRBJ2-1, with D possibly TRBD2 on 5 matching bases. V lost 6 bases and J lost 2, with 26 bases in between. The CDR3 runs 19 residues.

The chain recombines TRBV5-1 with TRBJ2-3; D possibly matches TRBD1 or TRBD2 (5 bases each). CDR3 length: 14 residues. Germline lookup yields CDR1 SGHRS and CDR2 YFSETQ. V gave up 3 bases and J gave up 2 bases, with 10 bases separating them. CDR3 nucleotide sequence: TGCGCCAGCAGCTCGGGACCAAACACAGATACGCAGTATTTT. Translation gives CASSSGPNTDTQYF.

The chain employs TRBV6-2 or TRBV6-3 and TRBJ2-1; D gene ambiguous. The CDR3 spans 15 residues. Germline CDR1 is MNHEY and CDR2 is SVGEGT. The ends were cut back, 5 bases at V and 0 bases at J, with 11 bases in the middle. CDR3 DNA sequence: TGTGCCAGCAGTGACCAGGCCGTCTCCTACAATGAGCAGTTCTTC. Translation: CASSDQAVSYNEQFF.

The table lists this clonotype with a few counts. The CDR3 DNA is TGTGCCAGCAGTGGGGGGACAGTCGGGAGGGAGCAAACAGATACGCAGTATTTT. It specifies CASSGGTVGREQTDTQYF. The V call is TRBV28, the J call TRBJ2-3; maybe TRBD2 (8 bases). Germline V gene lookup returns CDR1 MDHEN and CDR2 SYDVKM. The CDR3 has 18 residues. Trimming removed 5 bases at V and 3 bases at J, with 24 bases between.

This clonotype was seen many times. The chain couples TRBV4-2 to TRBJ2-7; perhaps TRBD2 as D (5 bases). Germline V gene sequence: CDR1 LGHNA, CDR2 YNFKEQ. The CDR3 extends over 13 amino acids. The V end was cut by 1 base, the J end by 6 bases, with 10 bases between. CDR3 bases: TGTGCCAGCAGCCAAGTTGAGGGATTCGAGCAGTACTTC. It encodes CASSQVEGFEQYF.

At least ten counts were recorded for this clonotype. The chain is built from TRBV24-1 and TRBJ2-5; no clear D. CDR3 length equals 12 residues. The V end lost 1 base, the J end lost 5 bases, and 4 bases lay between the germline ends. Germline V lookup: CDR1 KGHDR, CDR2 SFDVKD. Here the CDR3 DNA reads TGTGCCACCAGTGATTTCGCTGAGACCCAGTACTTC. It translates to CATSDFAETQYF.

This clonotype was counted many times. The CDR3 region is CASSPETANTEAFF. CDR3 sequence (DNA): TGTGCCAGCAGCCCTGAAACAGCGAACACTGAAGCTTTCTTT. The chain recombines TRBV11-2 with TRBJ1-1; D is unresolved. The germline CDR1 and CDR2 sequences are SGHAT and FQNNGV. The V and J ends lost 5 bases and 1 base respectively, with 11 bases between them. This CDR3 comprises 14 residues.

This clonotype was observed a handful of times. The CDR3 DNA follows: TGTGCCACCAGTGCTCGGATGGGTATCACAGATACGCAGTATTTT. This codes for CATSARMGITDTQYF. The chain is built from TRBV24-1 and TRBJ2-3; D call uncertain. Germline V gene data show CDR1 as KGHDR and CDR2 as SFDVKD. The V end lost 5 bases, the J end lost 2 bases, and 13 bases lay between the germline ends. The CDR3 consists of 15 residues.

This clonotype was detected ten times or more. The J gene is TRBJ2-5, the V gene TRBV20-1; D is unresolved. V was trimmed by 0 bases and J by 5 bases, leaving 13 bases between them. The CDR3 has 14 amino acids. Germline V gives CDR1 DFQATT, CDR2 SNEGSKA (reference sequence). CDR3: CSARDPNFEETQYF. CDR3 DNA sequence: TGCAGTGCTAGAGATCCTAACTTCGAGGAGACCCAGTACTTC.

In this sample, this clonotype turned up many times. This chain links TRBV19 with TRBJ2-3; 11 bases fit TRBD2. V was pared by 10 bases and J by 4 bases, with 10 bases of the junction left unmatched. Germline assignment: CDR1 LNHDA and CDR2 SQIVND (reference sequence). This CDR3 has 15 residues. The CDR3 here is CATAGSGRASDTQYF. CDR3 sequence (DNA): TGTGCCACCGCGGGTAGCGGGAGGGCCTCAGATACGCAGTATTTT.

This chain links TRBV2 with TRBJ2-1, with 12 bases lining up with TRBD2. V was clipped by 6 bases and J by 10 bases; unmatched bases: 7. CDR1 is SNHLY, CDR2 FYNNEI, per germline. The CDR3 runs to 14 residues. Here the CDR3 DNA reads TGTGCCAGCAGACGACTAGCGGGAGAGGGGGAGCAGTTCTTC. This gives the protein CASRRLAGEGEQFF.

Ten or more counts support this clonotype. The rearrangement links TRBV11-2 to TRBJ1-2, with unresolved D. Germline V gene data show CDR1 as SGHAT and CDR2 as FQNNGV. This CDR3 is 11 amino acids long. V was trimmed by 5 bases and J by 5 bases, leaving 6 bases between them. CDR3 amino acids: CASSALYGYTF. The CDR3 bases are TGTGCCAGCAGCGCCCTTTATGGCTACACCTTC.

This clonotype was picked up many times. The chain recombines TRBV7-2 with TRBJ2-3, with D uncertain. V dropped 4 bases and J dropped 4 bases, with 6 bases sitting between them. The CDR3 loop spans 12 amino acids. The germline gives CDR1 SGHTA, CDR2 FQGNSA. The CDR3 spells CASSSYSDTQYF. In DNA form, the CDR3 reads TGTGCCAGCAGCTCGTATTCAGATACGCAGTATTTT.

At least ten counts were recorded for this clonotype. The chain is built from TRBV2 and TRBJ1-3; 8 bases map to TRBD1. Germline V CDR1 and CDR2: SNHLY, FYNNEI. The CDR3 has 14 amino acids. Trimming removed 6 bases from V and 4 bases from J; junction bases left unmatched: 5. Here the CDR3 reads CASRGQVAGNTIYF. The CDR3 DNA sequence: TGTGCCAGCAGGGGACAGGTCGCAGGAAACACCATATATTTT.

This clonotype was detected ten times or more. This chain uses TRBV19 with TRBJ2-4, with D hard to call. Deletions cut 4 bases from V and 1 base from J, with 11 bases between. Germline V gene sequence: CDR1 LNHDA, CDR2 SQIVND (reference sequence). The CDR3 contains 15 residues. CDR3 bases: TGTGCCAGTAGTAGAGGTTCCGGGGCCAAAAACATTCAGTACTTC. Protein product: CASSRGSGAKNIQYF.

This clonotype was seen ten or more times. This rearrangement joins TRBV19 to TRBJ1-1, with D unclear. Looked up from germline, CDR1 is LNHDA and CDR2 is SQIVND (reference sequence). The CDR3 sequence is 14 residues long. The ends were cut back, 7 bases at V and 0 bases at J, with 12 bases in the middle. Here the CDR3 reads CASKRRALNTEAFF. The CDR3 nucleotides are TGTGCCAGTAAGCGGCGGGCGTTGAACACTGAAGCTTTCTTT.